This T cell receptor (beta chain) was sequenced during a study of cytomegalovirus exposure and HLA in healthy donors. As for the study in general: Early released data had 65 million to 100 million unique TCRs, all coming from HLA-typed donors.

The study's findings and limits: Usually a TCR sequence was rare, but some public TCRs were found in many donors. A few CMV-associated chains were confirmed in vitro to be specific for CMV antigens. Later analysis identified a missense DCLRE1C variant that was linked to TCR beta V- and J-gene trimming.

The CDR3 is made up of 12 amino acids. Trimming pared 7 bases from V and 1 base from J, leaving 8 bases between. Germline lookup yields CDR1 SGDLS and CDR2 YYNGEE. The PCR was carried out with 60 Vbeta primers and 13 Jbeta primers. This table comes from immunoSEQ multiplex PCR, and its TCRdb copy is limited to in-frame clones, with some not included. The sample gives roughly 250,000 clones, 80% of which show up once; over 0.3% is in the top ten. This clone was detected only a few times. Its antigen is not known. This receptor was taken from a girl aged 2 to 9 in good health and CMV-seronegative. The chain employs TRBV9 and TRBJ1-1, with D unclear. The sample consisted of PBMCs. The CDR3, as DNA: TGTGCCAGCTCGACGGGGAACACTGAAGCTTTCTTT. This encodes CASSTGNTEAFF.